A selection of T cell receptor beta chains follows, all from one sample in a study of T cells in Graves' hyperthyroidism and ophthalmopathy. Via MiXCR, TCRdb re-called the multiplex PCR reads, giving one row per CDR3 protein. Found here are around 500,000 distinct CDR3 sequences, about an eighth of them singletons; the top ten hold roughly 17%. Sequenced input: blood. These receptors were obtained from a young woman with Graves' hyperthyroidism. Both conserved end residues are part of each CDR3. A D gene is named only where the DNA matches it firmly. Expanded clones are given a class, and other clones once, few, many or no size at all.

TRBV2	many	TRBD2	TRBJ2-2	CASSASGSLTGELFF	TGTGCCAGCAGTGCCAGCGGGAGTTTAACCGGGGAGCTGTTTTTT
TRBV27	many	NA	TRBJ2-1	CASSFDSARTSYNEQFF	TGTGCCAGCAGTTTTGATTCGGCCCGGACCTCCTACAATGAGCAGTTCTTC
TRBV18	many	TRBD2	TRBJ2-1	CASSPRTSGRSGNEQFF	TGTGCCAGCTCACCAAGGACTAGCGGGAGATCGGGGAATGAGCAGTTCTTC
TRBV28	NA	NA	TRBJ1-1	CASHRDMNTEAFF	TGTGCCAGCCACAGGGACATGAACACTGAAGCTTTCTTT
TRBV7-3	few	TRBD2	TRBJ2-3	CASSQTSGRADTQYF	TGTGCCAGCAGCCAAACTAGCGGGAGAGCAGATACGCAGTATTTT
TRBV9	few	TRBD2	TRBJ2-2	CASSGGGGFGELFF	TGTGCCAGCAGCGGCGGGGGGGGGTTCGGGGAGCTGTTTTTT
TRBV9	NA	TRBD1	TRBJ2-3	CASSSGQVNRDTQYF	TGTGCCAGCAGCTCCGGACAGGTAAACCGGGATACGCAGTATTTT
TRBV24-1	many	NA	TRBJ1-5	CATSGELSNQPQHF	TGTGCCACCTCTGGGGAATTGAGCAATCAGCCCCAGCATTTT
TRBV18	NA	NA	TRBJ2-1	CASSPQYINNEQFF	TGTGCCAGCTCACCGCAGTATATCAACAATGAGCAGTTCTTC
TRBV12-3/TRBV12-4	many	NA	TRBJ2-1	CASSLGRGENEQFF	TGTGCCAGCAGTTTAGGGAGGGGGGAGAATGAGCAGTTCTTC
TRBV3-1	many	NA	TRBJ1-5	CASSQDRNQPQHF	TGTGCCAGCAGCCAAGATAGGAATCAGCCCCAGCATTTT
TRBV25-1	many	NA	TRBJ1-2	CASTGNNYGYTF	TGTGCCAGCACTGGGAATAACTATGGCTACACCTTC
TRBV28	many	NA	TRBJ1-1	CASEGNMNTEAFF	TGTGCCAGCGAGGGCAACATGAACACTGAAGCTTTCTTT
TRBV6-1	many	NA	TRBJ1-3	CASIAGSYSGNTIYF	TGTGCCAGCATCGCAGGGTCGTACTCTGGAAACACCATATATTTT
TRBV7-3	NA	NA	TRBJ2-1	CASSLYLGTSNEQFF	TGTGCCAGCAGCCTCTATTTAGGGACGTCCAATGAGCAGTTCTTC
TRBV28	many	NA	TRBJ2-1	CASSTGLWSSYNEQFF	TGTGCCAGCAGCACCGGGCTGTGGAGCTCCTACAATGAGCAGTTCTTC
TRBV11-2	many	NA	TRBJ1-1	CASSFDSHMNTEAFF	TGTGCCAGCAGCTTCGACAGTCACATGAACACTGAAGCTTTCTTT
TRBV5-1	many	TRBD1	TRBJ1-1	CASCKGQGGMDTEAFF	TGCGCCAGCTGCAAGGGACAGGGGGGGATGGACACTGAAGCTTTCTTT
TRBV6-1	many	NA	TRBJ1-5	CASSDSNNQPQHF	TGTGCCAGCAGTGATTCGAACAATCAGCCCCAGCATTTT
TRBV2	many	TRBD2	TRBJ2-6	CASFYTIGTSSGILSSGANVLTF	TGTGCCAGCTTTTATACTATCGGGACTAGCAGTGGTATACTCTCCTCTGGGGCCAACGTCCTGACTTTC
TRBV7-3	many	TRBD2	TRBJ2-3	CASSLRPSGSRSTDTQYF	TGTGCCAGCAGCTTGAGGCCTAGCGGGAGTCGGTCCACAGATACGCAGTATTTT
TRBV10-3	many	NA	TRBJ2-7	CAIRQGTYEQYF	TGTGCCATCAGACAGGGTACCTACGAGCAGTACTTC
TRBV5-1	NA	NA	TRBJ2-5	CASSLKTGTEKETQYF	TGCGCCAGCAGCTTGAAAACCGGGACGGAAAAAGAGACCCAGTACTTC
TRBV7-2	many	TRBD2	TRBJ2-3	CACLLAGGGTDTQYF	TGTGCCTGCCTACTAGCGGGAGGAGGAACAGATACGCAGTATTTT
TRBV7-3	NA	NA	TRBJ2-2	CASSLNSVGHTNTGELFF	TGTGCCAGCAGCTTAAACTCAGTCGGACACACGAACACCGGGGAGCTGTTTTTT
TRBV24-1	many	TRBD2	TRBJ2-7	CATSPAGDHEQYF	TGTGCCACATCCCCAGCGGGAGACCACGAGCAGTACTTC
TRBV6-2/TRBV6-3	few	NA	TRBJ2-7	CASSLSDGGEQYF	TGTGCCAGCAGTCTATCGGACGGAGGAGAGCAGTACTTC
TRBV20-1	many	TRBD2	TRBJ2-2	CSARASGRYTGELFF	TGCAGTGCTAGGGCTAGCGGGAGGTACACCGGGGAGCTGTTTTTT
TRBV7-8	NA	NA	TRBJ2-5	CASSLIGKTQYF	TGTGCCAGCAGCTTAATAGGGAAGACCCAGTACTTC
TRBV19	many	NA	TRBJ1-6	CASSPSTGSPLHF	TGTGCCAGTAGTCCATCCACGGGTTCACCCCTCCACTTT
TRBV7-9	few	NA	TRBJ1-4	CASSSPDTLDNEKLFF	TGTGCCAGCAGCTCCCCCGACACCCTCGATAATGAAAAACTGTTTTTT
TRBV20-1	once	TRBD2	TRBJ2-2	CSARGDTSGRAPGELFF	TGCAGTGCTAGAGGGGATACTAGCGGGAGGGCCCCCGGGGAGCTGTTTTTT
TRBV24-1	many	NA	TRBJ2-3	CATSPQGTLTDTQYF	TGTGCCACCAGTCCCCAGGGGACCCTCACAGATACGCAGTATTTT
TRBV28	many	NA	TRBJ1-2	CASSFDTRGARGYTF	TGTGCCAGCAGTTTCGATACGCGGGGGGCGAGGGGCTACACCTTC
TRBV28	many	NA	TRBJ2-7	CASSPSTAPSSYEQYF	TGTGCCAGCAGTCCCAGTACAGCCCCCTCTTCCTACGAGCAGTACTTC
TRBV3-1	NA	TRBD1	TRBJ1-6	CASSQEVRGQSPLHF	TGTGCCAGCAGCCAAGAGGTCAGGGGGCAATCACCCCTCCACTTT
TRBV7-9	many	TRBD2	TRBJ2-5	CASSLAGGSPQETQYF	TGTGCCAGCAGCTTAGCTGGCGGGAGTCCCCAAGAGACCCAGTACTTC
TRBV19	few	TRBD2	TRBJ2-5	CASSPLADWETQYF	TGTGCCAGTAGTCCTCTAGCGGACTGGGAGACCCAGTACTTC
TRBV5-1	few	NA	TRBJ2-5	CASSLITRETQYF	TGCGCCAGCAGCTTGATAACACGAGAGACCCAGTACTTC
TRBV9	many	NA	TRBJ1-1	CASSVELQGSEAFF	TGTGCCAGCAGCGTAGAGCTTCAAGGTTCTGAAGCTTTCTTT
TRBV27	many	NA	TRBJ1-5	CASSLRGADQPQHF	TGTGCCAGCAGTTTGAGGGGGGCCGACCAGCCCCAGCATTTT
TRBV30	few	NA	TRBJ2-3	CAWSGFGRGRADTQYF	TGTGCCTGGAGTGGTTTTGGTAGGGGTCGGGCAGATACGCAGTATTTT
TRBV27	many	TRBD2	TRBJ2-5	CASSSFGGRATQETQYF	TGTGCCAGCAGTTCTTTCGGCGGGAGGGCAACACAAGAGACCCAGTACTTC
TRBV5-1	few	NA	TRBJ2-1	CASSLRLADNEQFF	TGCGCCAGCAGCTTGAGGTTAGCGGACAATGAGCAGTTCTTC
TRBV10-3	many	TRBD2	TRBJ2-7	CAIRGTSGSGAYEQYF	TGTGCCATCAGGGGGACTAGCGGGAGTGGCGCCTACGAGCAGTACTTC
TRBV7-7	NA	TRBD2	TRBJ2-2	CASSPGTSPGELFF	TGTGCCAGCAGCCCAGGGACTAGTCCCGGGGAGCTGTTTTTT
TRBV29-1	many	TRBD1	TRBJ1-5	CSARDSLGNQPQHF	TGCAGCGCCCGGGACAGTCTGGGCAATCAGCCCCAGCATTTT
TRBV30	many	NA	TRBJ1-5	CAWSVNRAQPQHF	TGTGCCTGGAGTGTCAACAGGGCCCAGCCCCAGCATTTT
TRBV12-3/TRBV12-4	many	TRBD2	TRBJ2-7	CASSTGGSYEQYF	TGTGCCAGCTCGACGGGAGGGTCCTACGAGCAGTACTTC
TRBV3-1	few	NA	TRBJ1-1	CASSQVSLNTEAFF	TGTGCCAGCAGCCAAGTGAGTCTGAACACTGAAGCTTTCTTT
TRBV20-1	many	NA	TRBJ2-5	CSANQPSTSGKETQYF	TGCAGTGCCAATCAACCTAGCACATCCGGCAAAGAGACCCAGTACTTC
TRBV6-1	many	NA	TRBJ1-2	CASSYISSRRNYGYTF	TGTGCCAGCAGTTATATCAGTTCGAGGAGAAACTATGGCTACACCTTC
TRBV13	many	NA	TRBJ1-6	CASSLRGSQDYNSPLHF	TGTGCCAGCAGCTTAAGAGGGTCCCAGGACTATAATTCACCCCTCCACTTT
TRBV27	NA	NA	TRBJ1-6	CASSFGGSGSPLHF	TGTGCCAGCAGCTTCGGGGGCTCAGGTTCACCCCTCCACTTT
TRBV9	many	NA	TRBJ2-5	CASSVELGGGYGTQYF	TGTGCCAGCAGCGTAGAATTAGGGGGGGGCTACGGGACCCAGTACTTC
TRBV6-1	many	TRBD2	TRBJ2-3	CASSEASGSTDTQYF	TGTGCCAGCAGTGAAGCTAGCGGGAGCACAGATACGCAGTATTTT
TRBV7-9	many	NA	TRBJ2-5	CASSRRTVSPQETQYF	TGTGCCAGCAGCCGCCGGACAGTCTCTCCCCAAGAGACCCAGTACTTC
TRBV12-3/TRBV12-4	many	NA	TRBJ1-1	CASALGHQNTEAFF	TGTGCCAGCGCCCTGGGACACCAGAACACTGAAGCTTTCTTT